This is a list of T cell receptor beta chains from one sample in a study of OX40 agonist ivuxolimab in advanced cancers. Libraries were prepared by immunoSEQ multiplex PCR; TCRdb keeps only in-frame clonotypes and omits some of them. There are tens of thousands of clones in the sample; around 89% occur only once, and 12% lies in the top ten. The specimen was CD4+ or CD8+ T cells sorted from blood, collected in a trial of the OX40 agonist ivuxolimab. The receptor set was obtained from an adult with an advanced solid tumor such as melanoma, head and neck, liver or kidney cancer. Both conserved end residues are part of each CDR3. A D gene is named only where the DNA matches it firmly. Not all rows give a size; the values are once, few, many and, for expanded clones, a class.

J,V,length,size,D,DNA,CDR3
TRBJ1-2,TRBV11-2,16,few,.,TGTGCCAGCAGCTCAGTCGAGACAGTAGCTAACTATGGCTACACCTTC,CASSSVETVANYGYTF
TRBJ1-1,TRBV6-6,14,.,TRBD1,TGTGCCAGCTCCCCCGGGACAGGGTTATTGGGAGCTTTCTTT,CASSPGTGLLGAFF
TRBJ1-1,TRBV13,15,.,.,TGTGCCAGCAGCTTAGGATCCGGGACTGACCTTGAAGCTTTCTTT,CASSLGSGTDLEAFF
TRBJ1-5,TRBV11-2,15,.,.,TGTGCCAGCAGCTTAGCTCAGGCTAGCAATCAGCCCCAGCATTTT,CASSLAQASNQPQHF
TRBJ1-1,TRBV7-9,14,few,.,TGTGCCAGCAGCTGGCTGACCGAGAACACTGAAGCTTTCTTT,CASSWLTENTEAFF
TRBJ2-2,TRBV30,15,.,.,TGTGCCTGGAGTGCCTTCTTGGGGGTCGCCGGGGAGCTGTTTTTT,CAWSAFLGVAGELFF
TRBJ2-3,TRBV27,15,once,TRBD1,TGTGCCAGCAGCTTCGGACAGGGTGGAACAGATACGCAGTATTTT,CASSFGQGGTDTQYF
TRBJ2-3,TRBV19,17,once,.,TGTGCCAGTAGTCCACGACAATTGGGTTTGAGCACAGATACGCAGTATTTT,CASSPRQLGLSTDTQYF
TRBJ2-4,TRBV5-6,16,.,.,TGTGCCAGCAGCTTGGACAGGTCTCTAGCCAAAAACATTCAGTACTTC,CASSLDRSLAKNIQYF
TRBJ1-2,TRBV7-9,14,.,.,TGTGCCAGCAGCTTAGCGCCGACAGAGGATGGCTACACCTTC,CASSLAPTEDGYTF
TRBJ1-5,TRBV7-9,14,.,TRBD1,TGTGCCAGCAGCCCAGGACAGGGCGGTCAGCCCCAGCATTTT,CASSPGQGGQPQHF
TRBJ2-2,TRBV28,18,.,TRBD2,TGTGCCAGCAGTCTCGCCGGGACTAGCGGGTTCCGCTCCGGGGAGCTGTTTTTT,CASSLAGTSGFRSGELFF
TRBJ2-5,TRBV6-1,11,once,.,TGTGCCAGCAGTTTAAGAGAGACCCAGTACTTC,CASSLRETQYF
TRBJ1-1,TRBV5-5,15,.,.,TGTGCCAGCAGCTTGGTGGCAGGCGGAGTCACTGAAGCTTTCTTT,CASSLVAGGVTEAFF
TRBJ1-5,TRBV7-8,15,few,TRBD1,TGTGCCAGCAGTCCCGACAGGGGGAACAATCAGCCCCAGCATTTT,CASSPDRGNNQPQHF
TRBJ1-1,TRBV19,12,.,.,TGTGCCAGTAGTATAGGGGGACCTGAAGCTTTCTTT,CASSIGGPEAFF
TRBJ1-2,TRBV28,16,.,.,TGTGCCAGCAGCCCGATCAGCGACTCCTCTAACTATGGCTACACCTTC,CASSPISDSSNYGYTF
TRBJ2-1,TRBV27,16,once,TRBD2,TGTGCCAGCAGTTTATCGGCTAGCGGGGGATACAATGAGCAGTTCTTC,CASSLSASGGYNEQFF
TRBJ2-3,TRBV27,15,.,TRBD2,TGTGCCAGCACAGCAGCGGGAGAAAGCACAGATACGCAGTATTTT,CASTAAGESTDTQYF
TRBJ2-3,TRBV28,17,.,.,TGTGCCAGCAGTTCGCCCTCAACGGGGGCAGGCACAGATACGCAGTATTTT,CASSSPSTGAGTDTQYF
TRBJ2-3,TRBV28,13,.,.,TGTGCCAGCAGTCTGGTAGGGTCCGATACGCAGTATTTT,CASSLVGSDTQYF
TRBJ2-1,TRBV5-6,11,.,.,TGTGCCAGCAGCGGGGCCGAGGAGCAGTTCTTC,CASSGAEEQFF
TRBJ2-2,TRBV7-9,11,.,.,TGTGCCAGCAGCACTCTCGGGGAGCTGTTTTTT,CASSTLGELFF
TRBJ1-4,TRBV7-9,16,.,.,TGTGCCAGCAGCCACTCTAGGGCGGGGACGAATGAAAAACTGTTTTTT,CASSHSRAGTNEKLFF